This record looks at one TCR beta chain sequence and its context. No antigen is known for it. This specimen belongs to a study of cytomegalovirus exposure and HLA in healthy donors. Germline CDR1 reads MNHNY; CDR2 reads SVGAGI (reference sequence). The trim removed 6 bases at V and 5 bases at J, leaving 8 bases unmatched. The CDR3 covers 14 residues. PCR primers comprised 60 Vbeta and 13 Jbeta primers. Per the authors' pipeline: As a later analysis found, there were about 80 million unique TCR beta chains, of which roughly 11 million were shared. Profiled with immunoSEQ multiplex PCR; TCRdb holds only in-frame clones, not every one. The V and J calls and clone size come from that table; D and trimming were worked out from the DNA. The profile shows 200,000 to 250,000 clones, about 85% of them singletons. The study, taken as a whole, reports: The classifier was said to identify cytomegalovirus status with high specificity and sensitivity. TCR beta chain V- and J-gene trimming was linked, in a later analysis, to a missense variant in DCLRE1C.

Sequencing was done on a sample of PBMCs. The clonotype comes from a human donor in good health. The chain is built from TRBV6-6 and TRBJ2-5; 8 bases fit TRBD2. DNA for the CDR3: TGTGCCAGCAGGGCCACGGGAGGGACGGAGACCCAGTACTTC. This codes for CASRATGGTETQYF.